This T cell receptor (beta chain) was documented in a study of vaccination and CD4 T cells after COVID-19. The Oncomine TCR Beta short-read assay generated sequence data from the DNA of cultured CD4+ T cells. TCRdb re-analysed the PCR reads in MiXCR, keeping a single row per CDR3 protein. The sample gives about 15,000 distinct CDR3 sequences, around three quarters of which show up once; roughly 9.8% is in the top ten. For this clonotype: Its antigen is still unknown.

Documented treatment: roughly ten-day PBMC culture with coronavirus spike peptide pools or control peptides (ViraFEST assay). From the approximately ten-day cultures, CD4+ T cells were isolated by negative selection. The sequence came from a human donor who had recovered from COVID-19. The sequencing input was CD4+ T cells from blood, cultured in vitro.

CDR3 region: CASNFVLDGNSPLHF. The CDR3 DNA sequence: TGTGCCAGCAATTTTGTATTGGACGGTAATTCACCCCTCCACTTT. The chain combines TRBV6-1 with TRBJ1-6; D uncertain. Germline V gives CDR1 MNHNS, CDR2 SASEGT. The CDR3 has 15 amino acids. V lost 7 bases to trimming and J lost 6 bases, with 16 bases between them.